Shown below are 31 T cell receptor beta chains from a single sample sequenced in a study of beta chain features in type 1 diabetes. The study's findings and limits: In every one of the four CD4+ subsets, TCRB CDR3s were moderately but significantly shorter in Type 1 diabetes patients.

What was sequenced were expressed TCRB transcripts, since all of the isolated RNA had been reverse transcribed. TCRdb's copy holds only in-frame clones and misses some; the assay was immunoSEQ multiplex PCR. This sample has roughly 240,000 clones; about 24% occur once, and the top ten carry about 0.012%. These TCRs are of unknown antigen specificity. The sequenced material came from naive CD4+ T cells from blood. Every receptor here comes from a young woman with type 1 diabetes.

The gene calls are TRBV29-1 and TRBJ2-2; 8 bases line up with TRBD1. The V and J ends lost 4 bases and 10 bases, in that order; junction bases with no gene match: 5. This CDR3 is built from 12 residues. Germline assignment: CDR1 SQVTM and CDR2 ANQGSEA. The CDR3 sequence is CSVVSGGEELFF. CDR3 nucleotides: TGCAGCGTTGTTTCAGGGGGCGAGGAGCTGTTTTTT.

This clone appeared a few times. V is TRBV6-5 and J is TRBJ2-3; 7 positions match TRBD1. The CDR3 length is 14 residues. Germline V CDR1 and CDR2: MNHEY, SVGAGI. V shed 2 bases, J shed 6 bases, and the junction held 5 bases outside the gene matches. DNA for the CDR3: TGTGCCAGCAGTTACGACAGGGATAGGGATACGCAGTATTTT. Protein product: CASSYDRDRDTQYF.

V is TRBV7-9 and J is TRBJ2-5; D perhaps matches TRBD1 (6 bases). This CDR3 has 16 amino acids. CDR1 and CDR2 (germline): SEHNR, FQNEAQ (reference sequence). The ends were cut back, 3 bases at V and 5 bases at J, with 19 bases in the middle. The CDR3 loop reads CASSFRTVPTGETQYF. CDR3 in DNA: TGTGCCAGCAGCTTTCGGACAGTCCCGACGGGGGAGACCCAGTACTTC.

The chain uses TRBV29-1 and TRBJ2-2, with 8 bases identical to TRBD2. This CDR3 is built from 14 residues. The trim removed 3 bases at V and 5 bases at J, leaving 5 bases unmatched. CDR1 and CDR2 from the germline V gene are SQVTM and ANQGSEA. Here the CDR3 reads CSVDPGGGTGELFF. In DNA form, the CDR3 reads TGCAGCGTTGATCCGGGAGGGGGAACCGGGGAGCTGTTTTTT.

This clone has just a few counts. CDR3 nucleotides: TGTGCCAGCAGCTTATTCCGACTTAGCTCCTACGAGCAGTACTTC. This sequence encodes CASSLFRLSSYEQYF. The chain couples TRBV13 to TRBJ2-7; D not certain. Trimming removed 2 bases from V and 0 bases from J, with 11 bases in between. Germline assignment: CDR1 PRHDT and CDR2 FYEKMQ (reference sequence). The CDR3 runs to 15 residues.

This clone has just a few counts. V is TRBV30 and J is TRBJ2-1, with 13 bases aligning to TRBD2. The CDR3 loop spans 13 amino acids. Trimming took 4 bases from V and 8 from J; bases not matched to a gene: 2. Germline V lookup: CDR1 GTSNPN, CDR2 SVGIG (reference sequence). The CDR3 DNA is TGTGCCTGGACGGGACTAGCGGGATATGAGCAGTTCTTC. This codes for CAWTGLAGYEQFF.

The chain is built from TRBV4-1 and TRBJ1-2, with D uncertain. Trimming took 0 bases from V and 3 from J, leaving 11 bases between them. Germline V gene data show CDR1 as MGHRA and CDR2 as YSYEKL. The CDR3 is 15 residues long. CDR3 DNA sequence: TGCGCCAGCAGCCAAGAATTGGCCAGGTACTATGGCTACACCTTC. This codes for CASSQELARYYGYTF.

The V gene is TRBV27, the J gene TRBJ2-7, with D maybe TRBD1 (5 bases). The CDR3 has 13 residues. Trimming removed 3 bases from V and 0 bases from J, with 6 bases in between. Per germline, CDR1 MNHEY and CDR2 SMNVEV (reference sequence). CDR3 bases: TGTGCCAGCAGTTTGGGGCCCTCCTACGAGCAGTACTTC. Protein sequence: CASSLGPSYEQYF.

The chain uses TRBV28 and TRBJ2-7; 8 bases match TRBD1. Germline V CDR1 and CDR2: MDHEN, SYDVKM. The CDR3 sequence is 13 residues long. Trimming took 4 bases from V and 5 from J; bases not matched to a gene: 4. The CDR3 is CASSSGQDNEQYF. The CDR3 DNA is TGTGCCAGCAGTTCGGGACAGGATAACGAGCAGTACTTC.

This clone was seen more than once but under ten times. The chain couples TRBV5-4 to TRBJ2-5; 8 bases match TRBD1. The CDR3 length is 15 residues. The trim removed 4 bases at V and 6 bases at J, leaving 11 bases unmatched. The germline CDR1 and CDR2 sequences are SGHNT and YYREEE (reference sequence). As DNA, the CDR3 is TGTGCCAGCAGCAACGGACAGGGACGGGAAAAGACCCAGTACTTC. It yields the protein CASSNGQGREKTQYF.

This chain links TRBV30 with TRBJ2-1, with TRBD2 matching 7 bases. The length of the CDR3 is 15 residues. V was clipped by 4 bases and J by 1 base; unmatched bases: 7. Germline CDR1 is GTSNPN and CDR2 is SVGIG (reference sequence). As DNA, the CDR3 is TGTGCCTGGACCAAGGAGCGGGGTTCCTACAATGAGCAGTTCTTC. It encodes CAWTKERGSYNEQFF.

V is TRBV11-2 and J is TRBJ2-5; TRBD1 agrees at 7 bases. The germline CDR1 and CDR2 sequences are SGHAT and FQNNGV. This CDR3 comprises 16 residues. V lost 6 bases, J lost 1 base, and 11 bases stayed unmatched. The CDR3 bases are TGTGCCAGCAGAAGACCGGGACAGAGTCCCCAAGAGACCCAGTACTTC. Translating gives CASRRPGQSPQETQYF. Full variable domain (remainder filled in from reference TRBV11-2 and TRBJ2-5): EAGVAQSPRYKIIEKRQSVAFWCNPISGHATLYWYQQILGQGPKLLIQFQNNGVVDDSQLPKDRFSAERLKGVDSTLKIQPAKLEDSAVYLCASRRPGQSPQETQYFGPGTRLLVL.

The chain uses TRBV29-1 and TRBJ2-7; 12 positions match TRBD2. CDR1 and CDR2 from the germline V gene are SQVTM and ANQGSEA. The V and J ends lost 1 base and 1 base, in that order; junction bases with no gene match: 2. This CDR3 has 15 residues. Here the CDR3 DNA reads TGCAGCGTTGAAGCTGGGACTAGCGGGTCCTACGAGCAGTACTTC. Protein: CSVEAGTSGSYEQYF.

The chain recombines TRBV30 with TRBJ2-2; 11 positions match TRBD2. CDR1 GTSNPN and CDR2 SVGIG come from the germline V gene (reference sequence). The trim removed 3 bases at V and 5 bases at J, leaving 8 bases unmatched. The CDR3 totals 16 residues. This chain's CDR3 is CAWRIAGGRTTGELFF. CDR3 DNA: TGTGCCTGGAGGATAGCGGGAGGGCGAACAACCGGGGAGCTGTTTTTT. The complete variable domain, with remaining parts taken from reference TRBV30 and TRBJ2-2, reads SQTIHQWPATLVQPVGSPLSLECTVEGTSNPNLYWYRQAAGRGLQLLFYSVGIGQISSEVPQNLSASRPQDRQFILSSKKLLLSDSGFYLCAWRIAGGRTTGELFFGEGSRLTVL.

This rearrangement joins TRBV28 to TRBJ2-2, with 8 nucleotides matching TRBD1. Trimming removed 5 bases from V and 0 bases from J; junction bases left unmatched: 5. Germline V gene lookup returns CDR1 MDHEN and CDR2 SYDVKM. The CDR3 is made up of 16 amino acids. The CDR3 loop reads CASSPSGQANTGELFF. The CDR3 bases are TGTGCCAGCAGTCCCTCGGGACAGGCGAACACCGGGGAGCTGTTTTTT.

The gene calls are TRBV4-1 and TRBJ2-7; D unresolved. The V gene lost 3 bases and the J gene lost 1 base, with 19 bases spanning the gap. The CDR3 length is 17 residues. Looked up from germline, CDR1 is MGHRA and CDR2 is YSYEKL. CDR3 in DNA: TGCGCCAGCAGCCAGGTCCTAGTAGGTCCCTTATCCTACGAGCAGTACTTC. Residues: CASSQVLVGPLSYEQYF.

A remark on this clone: The sample has other DNA sequences that encode this CDR3 too. This rearrangement joins TRBV5-1 to TRBJ2-5; TRBD2 might be the D (6 bases). The germline V gene has CDR1 SGHRS and CDR2 YFSETQ. The CDR3 loop spans 14 amino acids. The V end was cut by 2 bases, the J end by 1 base, with 9 bases between. CDR3 DNA: TGCGCCAGCAGCTTAGGAGCGGGCCAAGAGACCCAGTACTTC. Protein product: CASSLGAGQETQYF.

The chain couples TRBV6-5 to TRBJ1-4; D uncertain. V was pared by 5 bases and J by 7 bases, with 11 bases between. The CDR3 runs 13 residues. Germline V CDR1 and CDR2: MNHEY, SVGAGI. Written as DNA, the CDR3 is TGTGCCAGCAGTCCCCGGGGAGGTGAAAAACTGTTTTTT. It is translated as CASSPRGGEKLFF.

This clone was picked up one time. The chain recombines TRBV9 with TRBJ1-5; 7 nucleotides match TRBD1. The germline gives CDR1 SGDLS, CDR2 YYNGEE. The CDR3 is 15 amino acids. The J segment lost 6 bases and the V segment lost 3 bases, leaving 9 bases of the junction unmatched. CDR3 loop: CASSAEQGMGQPQHF. CDR3 nucleotides: TGTGCCAGCAGCGCCGAACAGGGGATGGGTCAGCCCCAGCATTTT.

The V gene is TRBV2, the J gene TRBJ1-1; TRBD1 matches 7 bases. The junction had 6 bases not matched to a gene; V was cut back by 3 bases and J by 11 bases. The CDR3 consists of 12 residues. Germline lookup yields CDR1 SNHLY and CDR2 FYNNEI. The CDR3 reads CASSEGTATAFF. As DNA, the CDR3 is TGTGCCAGCAGTGAGGGGACAGCGACGGCTTTCTTT.

V and J are TRBV29-1 and TRBJ2-4, with D possibly TRBD1 on 6 matching bases. Germline loops: CDR1 SQVTM, CDR2 ANQGSEA. The V gene lost 4 bases and the J gene lost 12 bases, with 13 bases spanning the gap. The CDR3 is made up of 11 amino acids. The DNA for the CDR3 is TGCAGCGTTGGGACAGTCGCAGATCAGTACTTC. This encodes CSVGTVADQYF.

This clone was picked up a small number of times. V is TRBV7-2 and J is TRBJ2-7, with 12 positions matching TRBD2. CDR1 SGHTA and CDR2 FQGNSA come from the germline V gene. The CDR3 is 15 residues long. With V trimmed by 2 bases and J by 2 bases, 1 base remained unmatched. The CDR3 protein is CASSLLAGGPYEQYF. DNA of the CDR3: TGTGCCAGCAGCTTACTAGCGGGAGGGCCCTACGAGCAGTACTTC.

This clone was counted a few times. The rearrangement uses TRBV15 and TRBJ1-1; unclear D gene. V lost 1 base and J 11 bases, leaving 11 bases between the germline ends. CDR1 and CDR2 (germline): LNHNV, YYDKDF (reference sequence). There are 12 residues in the CDR3. CDR3 sequence: CATSRARNKAFF. The CDR3 region has the DNA TGTGCCACCAGCAGAGCGCGAAATAAGGCTTTCTTT.

The chain combines TRBV9 with TRBJ2-1, with 10 bases matching TRBD1. The CDR3 contains 16 residues. The V gene end was trimmed by 1 base and the J gene end by 8 bases; junction bases not matched to a gene: 9. From germline, CDR1 is SGDLS and CDR2 YYNGEE. The CDR3 reads CASSVSGGQGYHEQFF. The CDR3 DNA reads as TGTGCCAGCAGCGTAAGCGGGGGACAGGGGTACCATGAGCAGTTCTTC. Combining the CDR3 with reference TRBV9 and TRBJ2-1 gives the whole variable domain DSGVTQTPKHLITATGQRVTLRCSPRSGDLSVYWYQQSLDQGLQFLIQYYNGEERAKGNILERFSAQQFPDLHSELNLSSLELGDSALYFCASSVSGGQGYHEQFFGPGTRLTVL.

As to this clone: Other DNA sequences in the same sample also yield this CDR3. This sequence joins TRBV5-1 and TRBJ1-1; 7 positions match TRBD1. Germline CDR1 is SGHRS and CDR2 is YFSETQ. CDR3 length equals 15 residues. The J segment lost 1 base and the V segment lost 0 bases, leaving 3 bases of the junction unmatched. The CDR3 protein is CASSLGPGGNTEAFF. CDR3 DNA: TGCGCCAGCAGCTTGGGGCCAGGGGGGAACACTGAAGCTTTCTTT.

The rearrangement links TRBV7-9 to TRBJ2-7, with 7 bases that match TRBD1. Germline trimming cut 4 bases from V and 6 bases from J; bases unmatched to any gene: 12. The length of the CDR3 is 15 residues. The germline gives CDR1 SEHNR, CDR2 FQNEAQ (reference sequence). Here the CDR3 DNA reads TGTGCCAGCAGCTCGCCTGAACAGGGGCGCGGCGAGCAGTACTTC. Protein sequence: CASSSPEQGRGEQYF.

The V and J genes are TRBV23-1 and TRBJ1-1; possibly TRBD1 for D (5 bases). Being an ORF, TRBV23-1 has a function that is uncertain. V was shortened by 0 bases and J by 5 bases, with 13 bases between the two germline ends. The CDR3 has 15 residues. This CDR3 is CASSQSEGRPTEAFF. Written as DNA, the CDR3 is TGCGCCAGCAGTCAATCGGAGGGGCGGCCGACTGAAGCTTTCTTT.

This rearrangement joins TRBV2 to TRBJ1-1; perhaps TRBD1 as D (5 bases). The CDR3 is 11 amino acids. Germline V gives CDR1 SNHLY, CDR2 FYNNEI. V was cut by 6 bases and J by 7 bases, with 9 bases left in between. CDR3 loop: CASRIQGEAFF. Here the CDR3 DNA reads TGTGCCAGCAGAATTCAGGGTGAAGCTTTCTTT. The full variable domain, in which reference TRBV2 and TRBJ1-1 provide the parts outside the CDR3, is EPEVTQTPSHQVTQMGQEVILRCVPISNHLYFYWYRQILGQKVEFLVSFYNNEISEKSEIFDDQFSVERPDGSNFTLKIRSTKLEDSAMYFCASRIQGEAFFGQGTRLTVV.

This clone was observed a handful of times. The rearrangement links TRBV30 to TRBJ2-7; D possibly corresponds to TRBD2 (6 bases). The V gene lost 0 bases and the J gene lost 2 bases, with 17 bases spanning the gap. The CDR3 loop spans 16 amino acids. The V gene's germline CDR1 is GTSNPN and CDR2 SVGIG (reference sequence). CDR3 sequence: CAWSVLGGRPPYEQYF. The CDR3 DNA follows: TGTGCCTGGAGTGTACTCGGAGGGCGGCCCCCCTACGAGCAGTACTTC. Full variable domain (remainder filled in from reference TRBV30 and TRBJ2-7): SQTIHQWPATLVQPVGSPLSLECTVEGTSNPNLYWYRQAAGRGLQLLFYSVGIGQISSEVPQNLSASRPQDRQFILSSKKLLLSDSGFYLCAWSVLGGRPPYEQYFGPGTRLTVT.

The chain employs TRBV4-1 and TRBJ2-7; 8 bases map to TRBD1. This CDR3 is 14 amino acids long. The germline gives CDR1 MGHRA, CDR2 YSYEKL. V gave up 7 bases and J gave up 2 bases; unmatched junction bases: 7. The CDR3 reads CASKTGTGAYEQYF. For the CDR3, the DNA is TGCGCCAGCAAAACCGGGACAGGAGCCTACGAGCAGTACTTC.

This chain connects TRBV5-6 to TRBJ2-5; 8 bases fit TRBD1. V was clipped by 4 bases and J by 4 bases; unmatched bases: 3. CDR1 and CDR2 from the germline V gene are SGHDT and YYEEEE. CDR3 size: 13 residues. CDR3 nucleotides: TGTGCCAGCAGCCTGACAGGGGTAGAGACCCAGTACTTC. Translation: CASSLTGVETQYF.